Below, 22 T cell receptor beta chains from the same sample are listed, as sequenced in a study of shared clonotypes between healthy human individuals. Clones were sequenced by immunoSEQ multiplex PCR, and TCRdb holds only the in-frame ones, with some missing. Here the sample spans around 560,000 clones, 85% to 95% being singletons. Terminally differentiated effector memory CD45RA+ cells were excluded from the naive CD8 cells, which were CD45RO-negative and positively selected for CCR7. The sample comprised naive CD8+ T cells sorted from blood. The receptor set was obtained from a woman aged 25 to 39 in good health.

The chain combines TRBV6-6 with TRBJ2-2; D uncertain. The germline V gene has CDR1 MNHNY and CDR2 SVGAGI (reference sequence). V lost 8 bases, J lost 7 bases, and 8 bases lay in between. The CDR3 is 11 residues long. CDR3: CASSWDGELFF. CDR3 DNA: TGTGCCAGCTCCTGGGACGGGGAGCTGTTTTTT.

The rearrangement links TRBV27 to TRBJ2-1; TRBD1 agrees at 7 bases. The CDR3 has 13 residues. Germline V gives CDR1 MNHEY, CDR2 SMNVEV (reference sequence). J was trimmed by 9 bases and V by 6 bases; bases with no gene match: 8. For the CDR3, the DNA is TGTGCCAGCAGAGCAACACAGGGGACTGAGCAGTTCTTC. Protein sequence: CASRATQGTEQFF.

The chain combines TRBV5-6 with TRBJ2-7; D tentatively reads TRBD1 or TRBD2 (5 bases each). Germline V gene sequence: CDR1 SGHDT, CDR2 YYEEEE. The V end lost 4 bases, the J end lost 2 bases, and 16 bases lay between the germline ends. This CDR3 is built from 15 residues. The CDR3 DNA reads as TGTGCCAGCAGCCGAAGGGACCTCAACCCCTACGAGCAGTACTTC. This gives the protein CASSRRDLNPYEQYF.

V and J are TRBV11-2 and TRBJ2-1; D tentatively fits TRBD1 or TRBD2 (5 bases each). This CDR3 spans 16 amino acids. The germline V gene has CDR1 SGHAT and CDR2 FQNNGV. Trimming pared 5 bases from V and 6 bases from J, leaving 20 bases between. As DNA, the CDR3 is TGTGCCAGCAGCCGAAACCTCCGGGACCGATCCAATGAGCAGTTCTTC. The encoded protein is CASSRNLRDRSNEQFF.

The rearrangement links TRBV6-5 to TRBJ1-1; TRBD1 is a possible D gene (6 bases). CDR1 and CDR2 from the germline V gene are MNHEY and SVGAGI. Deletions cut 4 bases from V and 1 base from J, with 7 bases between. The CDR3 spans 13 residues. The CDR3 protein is CASSLTGNTEAFF. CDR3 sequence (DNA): TGTGCCAGCAGTTTGACAGGGAACACTGAAGCTTTCTTT.

The CDR3: CASSISYVAGADTSSYNEQFF. The CDR3 DNA reads TGTGCCAGTAGTATCTCCTATGTAGCGGGAGCGGATACGAGCTCCTACAATGAGCAGTTCTTC. This chain connects TRBV19 to TRBJ2-1; TRBD2 matches 9 bases. CDR1 LNHDA and CDR2 SQIVND come from the germline V gene (reference sequence). V gave up 3 bases and J gave up 0 bases; unmatched junction bases: 18. This CDR3 has 21 amino acids.

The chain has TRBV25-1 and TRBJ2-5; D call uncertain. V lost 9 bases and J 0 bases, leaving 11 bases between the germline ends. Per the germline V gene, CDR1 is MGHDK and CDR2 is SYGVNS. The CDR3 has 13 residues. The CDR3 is CASAGPYQETQYF. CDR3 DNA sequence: TGTGCCAGTGCCGGGCCGTACCAAGAGACCCAGTACTTC.

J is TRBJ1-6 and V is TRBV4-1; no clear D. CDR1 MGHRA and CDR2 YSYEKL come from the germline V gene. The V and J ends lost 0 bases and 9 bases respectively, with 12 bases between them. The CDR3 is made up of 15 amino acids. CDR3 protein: CASSQDAGLGSPLHF. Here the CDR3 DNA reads TGCGCCAGCAGCCAAGACGCGGGGTTGGGTTCACCCCTCCACTTT.

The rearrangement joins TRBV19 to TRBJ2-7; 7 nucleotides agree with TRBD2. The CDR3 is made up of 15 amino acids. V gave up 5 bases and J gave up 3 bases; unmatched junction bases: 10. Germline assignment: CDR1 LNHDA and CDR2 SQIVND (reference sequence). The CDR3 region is CASSDGAGVGYEQYF. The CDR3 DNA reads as TGTGCCAGTAGTGACGGGGCGGGAGTAGGCTACGAGCAGTACTTC.

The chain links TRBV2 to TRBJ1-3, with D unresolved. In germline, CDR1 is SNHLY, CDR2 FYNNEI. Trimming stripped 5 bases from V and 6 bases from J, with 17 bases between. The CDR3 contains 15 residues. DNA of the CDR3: TGTGCCAGCAGTCGATCTCTCACGGGGATAAACACCATATATTTT. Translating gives CASSRSLTGINTIYF. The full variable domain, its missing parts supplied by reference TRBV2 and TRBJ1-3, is EPEVTQTPSHQVTQMGQEVILRCVPISNHLYFYWYRQILGQKVEFLVSFYNNEISEKSEIFDDQFSVERPDGSNFTLKIRSTKLEDSAMYFCASSRSLTGINTIYFGEGSWLTVV.

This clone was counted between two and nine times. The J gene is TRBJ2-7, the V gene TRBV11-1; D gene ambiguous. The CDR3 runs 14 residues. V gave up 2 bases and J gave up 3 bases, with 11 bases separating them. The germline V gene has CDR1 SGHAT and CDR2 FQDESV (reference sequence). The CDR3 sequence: CASSLSGSHYEQYF. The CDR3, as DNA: TGTGCCAGCAGCTTATCGGGTAGTCACTACGAGCAGTACTTC.

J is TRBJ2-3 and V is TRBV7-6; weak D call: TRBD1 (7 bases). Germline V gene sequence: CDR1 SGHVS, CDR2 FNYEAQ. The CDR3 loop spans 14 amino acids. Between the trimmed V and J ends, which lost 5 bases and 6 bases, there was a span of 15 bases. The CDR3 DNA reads TGTGCCAGCAGCCTAGGGGGCGGGATTGATACGCAGTATTTT. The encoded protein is CASSLGGGIDTQYF.

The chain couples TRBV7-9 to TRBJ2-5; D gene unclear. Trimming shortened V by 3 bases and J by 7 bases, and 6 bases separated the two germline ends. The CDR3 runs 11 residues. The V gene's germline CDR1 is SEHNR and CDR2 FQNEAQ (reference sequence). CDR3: CASSFEGTQYF. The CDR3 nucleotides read TGTGCCAGCAGCTTCGAAGGGACCCAGTACTTC.

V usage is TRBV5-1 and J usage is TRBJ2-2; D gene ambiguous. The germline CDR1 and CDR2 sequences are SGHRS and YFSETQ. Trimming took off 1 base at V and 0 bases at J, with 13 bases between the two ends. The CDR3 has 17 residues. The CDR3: CASSLSPYQTNTGELFF. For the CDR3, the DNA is TGCGCCAGCAGCTTGAGCCCGTACCAAACGAACACCGGGGAGCTGTTTTTT.

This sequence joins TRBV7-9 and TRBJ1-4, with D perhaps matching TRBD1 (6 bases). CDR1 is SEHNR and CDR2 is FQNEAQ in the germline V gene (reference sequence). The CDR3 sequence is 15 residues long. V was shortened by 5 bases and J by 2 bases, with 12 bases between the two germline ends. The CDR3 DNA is TGTGCCAGCAGCACGCCAGGGGCGACTAATGAAAAACTGTTTTTT. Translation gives CASSTPGATNEKLFF.

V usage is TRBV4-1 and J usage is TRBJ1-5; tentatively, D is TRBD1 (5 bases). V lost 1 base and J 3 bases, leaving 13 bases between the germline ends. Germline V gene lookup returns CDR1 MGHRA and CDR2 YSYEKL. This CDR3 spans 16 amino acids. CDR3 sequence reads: CASSQGAGLTNQPQHF. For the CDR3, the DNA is TGCGCCAGCAGCCAAGGGGCAGGGCTTACCAATCAGCCCCAGCATTTT.

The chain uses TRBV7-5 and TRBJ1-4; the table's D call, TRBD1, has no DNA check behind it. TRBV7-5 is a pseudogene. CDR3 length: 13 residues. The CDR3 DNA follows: TGTGTCAGAGATTGTGGGCGCGTTGAAAAACTGTTTTTT. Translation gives CVRDCGRVEKLFF.

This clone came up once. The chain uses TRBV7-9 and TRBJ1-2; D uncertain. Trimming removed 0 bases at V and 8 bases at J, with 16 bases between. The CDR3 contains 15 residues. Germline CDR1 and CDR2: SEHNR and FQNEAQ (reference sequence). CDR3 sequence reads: CASSLAQWGGQGYTF. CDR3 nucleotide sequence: TGTGCCAGCAGCTTAGCGCAGTGGGGAGGGCAAGGCTACACCTTC.

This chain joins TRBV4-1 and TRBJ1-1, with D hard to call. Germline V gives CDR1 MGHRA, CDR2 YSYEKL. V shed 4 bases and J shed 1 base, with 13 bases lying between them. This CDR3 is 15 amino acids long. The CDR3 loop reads CASSPLIWGNTEAFF. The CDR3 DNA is TGCGCCAGCAGCCCCTTAATCTGGGGGAACACTGAAGCTTTCTTT.

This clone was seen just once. Here the CDR3 reads CASSLFRQGYEQYF. The CDR3 nucleotides are TGTGCCAGCAGTTTATTCCGGCAGGGCTACGAGCAGTACTTC. The chain couples TRBV27 to TRBJ2-7, with a tentative D call TRBD1 (5 bases). CDR1 is MNHEY and CDR2 is SMNVEV in the germline V gene (reference sequence). This CDR3 is 14 amino acids long. Trimming cost V 1 base and J 3 bases, with 10 bases left between them.

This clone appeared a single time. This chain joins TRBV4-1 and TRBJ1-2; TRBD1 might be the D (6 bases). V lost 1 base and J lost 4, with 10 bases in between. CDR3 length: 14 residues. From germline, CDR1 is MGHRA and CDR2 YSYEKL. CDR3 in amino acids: CASSQVTGTYGYTF. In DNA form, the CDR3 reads TGCGCCAGCAGCCAAGTAACAGGGACCTATGGCTACACCTTC.

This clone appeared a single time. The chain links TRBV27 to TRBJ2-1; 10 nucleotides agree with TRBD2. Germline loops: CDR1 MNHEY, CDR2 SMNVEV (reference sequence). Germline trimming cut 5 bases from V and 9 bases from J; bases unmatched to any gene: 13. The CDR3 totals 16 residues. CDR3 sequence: CASSLHSSGRAGEQFF. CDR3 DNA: TGTGCCAGCAGTCTCCACTCAAGCGGGAGGGCCGGTGAGCAGTTCTTC.